This T cell receptor beta chain was captured by sequencing in a study of human T cells and chemical hapten exposure. Study summary: The scalp of each patient received a weekly diphenylcyclopropenone dose for the full roughly 25-week study.

V shed 3 bases and J shed 12 bases, with 9 bases lying between them. The CDR3 extends over 11 amino acids. Germline V lookup: CDR1 WSHSY, CDR2 SAAADI. This clonotype appeared a few times. Time point here: patch test 1, 2 weeks after DPC sensitization. Treatment here: therapeutic diphenylcyclopropenone sensitization with weekly scalp DPC. From whole blood left unfractionated, total RNA was extracted. Venepuncture was done earlier than the placement of each patch test. During construction of the library, unique molecular identifiers were attached to individual cDNA molecules for quantitative, reproducible TCR counting. One entry per CDR3 protein, called by TCRdb with MiXCR from the RACE reads. This sample has 50,000 or so distinct CDR3 sequences, with 8% to 13% found just once.

The input for sequencing was whole blood, taken in connection with sensitization to the hapten diphenylcyclopropenone (DPC). This sequence originates from a woman between 35 and 50 years old with alopecia areata. Some clones in this sample may be carry-over from other donors' samples. The genes are TRBV10-2 and TRBJ2-1; D is tentatively TRBD1 or TRBD2 (5 bases each). CDR3 region: CASSDAGTQFF. Written as DNA, the CDR3 is TGCGCCAGCAGTGACGCCGGGACGCAGTTCTTC.